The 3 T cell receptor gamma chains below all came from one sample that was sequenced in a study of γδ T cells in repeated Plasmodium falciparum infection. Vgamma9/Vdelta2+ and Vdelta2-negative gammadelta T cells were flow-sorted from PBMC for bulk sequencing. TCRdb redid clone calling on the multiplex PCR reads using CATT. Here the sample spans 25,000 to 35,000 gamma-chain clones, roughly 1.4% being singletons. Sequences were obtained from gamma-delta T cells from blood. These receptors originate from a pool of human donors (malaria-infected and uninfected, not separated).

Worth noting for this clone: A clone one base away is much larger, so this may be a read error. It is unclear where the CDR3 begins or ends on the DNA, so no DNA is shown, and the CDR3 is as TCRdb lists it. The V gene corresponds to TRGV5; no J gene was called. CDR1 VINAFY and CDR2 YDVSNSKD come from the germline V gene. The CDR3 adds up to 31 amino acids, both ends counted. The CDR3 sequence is CATWDKLDIRNSLAVEQHWLSQVSIGRIQHF.

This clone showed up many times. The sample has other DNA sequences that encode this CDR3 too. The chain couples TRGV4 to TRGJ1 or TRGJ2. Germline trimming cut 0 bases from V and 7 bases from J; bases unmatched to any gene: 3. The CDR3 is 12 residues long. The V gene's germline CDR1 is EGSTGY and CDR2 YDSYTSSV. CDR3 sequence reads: CATWDGRYKKLF. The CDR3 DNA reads TGTGCCACCTGGGATGGGCGATATAAGAAACTCTTT.

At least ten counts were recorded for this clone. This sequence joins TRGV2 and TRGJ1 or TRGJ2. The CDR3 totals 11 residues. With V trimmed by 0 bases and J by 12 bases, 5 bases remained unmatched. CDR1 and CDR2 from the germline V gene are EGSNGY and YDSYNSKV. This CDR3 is CATWDGLRKLF. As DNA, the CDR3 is TGTGCCACCTGGGACGGGCTAAGGAAACTCTTT.